This T cell receptor (beta chain) was identified during a study of blood T cells in healthy people across ages. Overall study findings and caveats: Roughly linearly, TCR beta diversity per million T cells fell as age increased.

Samples each had at least 6 micrograms of total RNA extracted. Alongside a J-beta primer mix, a sample-barcoded 5' primer served in a second PCR lasting roughly 7 to 11 cycles. Template switching added a 12-random-nucleotide identifier to every cDNA molecule. MiXCR, run by TCRdb on the 5' RACE reads, gives a single entry per CDR3 protein. The repertoire holds about 1.6 million distinct CDR3 sequences, with 30% to 35% as singletons. Regarding this clonotype: Its cognate antigen is unknown.

This receptor was taken from a woman in her 30s in good health. The sequenced sample consisted of blood.

The CDR3 loop reads CSAYNVGGNRIRNQPQHF. CDR3 sequence (DNA): TGCAGTGCTTACAACGTCGGGGGCAACCGAATTAGGAATCAGCCCCAGCATTTT. The chain joins TRBV20-1 to TRBJ1-5, with D possibly TRBD1 on 6 matching bases. The ends were cut back, 5 bases at V and 4 bases at J, with 27 bases in the middle. The length of the CDR3 is 18 residues. The V gene's germline CDR1 is DFQATT and CDR2 SNEGSKA (reference sequence).